This T cell receptor (beta chain) was sequenced during a study of PD-1 blockade in mismatch repair-deficient tumors. Measured with immunoSEQ multiplex PCR; TCRdb has only the in-frame clones, and not every one. The sample lists under 50,000 clones, roughly 88% occurring once. The germline CDR1 and CDR2 sequences are KGHSH and LQKENI. V gave up 0 bases and J gave up 4 bases; unmatched junction bases: 5. The CDR3 is 15 amino acids. This clone was recorded a few times. This receptor was obtained from an adult with mismatch repair-deficient cancer. The sequencing used PBMCs, collected around 40 weeks after starting pembrolizumab. The V and J genes are TRBV18 and TRBJ1-2, with TRBD1 identical over 7 bases. This chain's CDR3 is CASSPPGQIFYGYTF. The DNA of the CDR3 is TGTGCCAGCTCACCACCGGGACAGATATTCTATGGCTACACCTTC.